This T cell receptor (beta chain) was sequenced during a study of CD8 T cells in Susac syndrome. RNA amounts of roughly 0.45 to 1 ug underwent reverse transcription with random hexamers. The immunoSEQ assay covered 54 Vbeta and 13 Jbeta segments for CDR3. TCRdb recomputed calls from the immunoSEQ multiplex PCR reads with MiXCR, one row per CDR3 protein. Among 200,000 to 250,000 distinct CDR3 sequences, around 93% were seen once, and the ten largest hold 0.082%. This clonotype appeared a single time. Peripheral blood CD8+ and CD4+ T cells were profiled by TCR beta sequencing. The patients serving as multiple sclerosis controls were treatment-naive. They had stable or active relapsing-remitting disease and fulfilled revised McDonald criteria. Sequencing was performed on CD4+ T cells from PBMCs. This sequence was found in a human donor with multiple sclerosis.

The CDR3 DNA reads as TGTGCCAGTAGGGCCGGGACAGGGACCGACTATGGCTACACCTTC. Protein: CASRAGTGTDYGYTF. This sequence joins TRBV19 and TRBJ1-2; 9 bases are a match to TRBD1. Germline CDR1 and CDR2: LNHDA and SQIVND (reference sequence). The CDR3 runs to 15 residues. With V trimmed by 6 bases and J by 3 bases, 8 bases remained unmatched.